The clone carrying this T cell receptor beta chain was seen many times. Its target is unknown. These data are taken from a study of Graves' ophthalmopathy and Graves' hyperthyroidism. Ophthalmopathy in the donors was of moderate-to-severe activity, with CAS ≥3, NOSPECS ≥4 and duration under 3 months. Diagnostic conclusions were grounded in clinical symptoms, serum thyroxine, TRAb, thyroid ultrasound and orbital computed tomography. As the starting material, over 9 ml of fresh peripheral blood yielded the PBMCs. Germline V lookup: CDR1 GTSNPN, CDR2 SVGIG (reference sequence). The CDR3 is made up of 14 amino acids. V lost 0 bases, J lost 6 bases, and 14 bases lay in between. General study points: Blood contained most expanded thyroid clonotypes exceeding 0.001 frequency.

RNA transcripts were the template, and TCR beta CDR3 regions were amplified from them. Scientists carried out first-round RT-PCR using HTBI primers and then a second-round multiplex PCR. Each CDR3 protein is one row after TCRdb ran MiXCR on the multiplex PCR reads. This table has 200,000 to 250,000 distinct CDR3 sequences, 20% to 25% appearing once. The sequence was collected from a woman aged 45-60 years with Graves' ophthalmopathy. Material: peripheral blood. The chain employs TRBV30 and TRBJ1-2, with D possibly matching TRBD1 (5 bases). CDR3 bases: TGTGCCTGGAGTGTATCAGGGCGAGGAGATGGCTACACCTTC. Translated: CAWSVSGRGDGYTF.